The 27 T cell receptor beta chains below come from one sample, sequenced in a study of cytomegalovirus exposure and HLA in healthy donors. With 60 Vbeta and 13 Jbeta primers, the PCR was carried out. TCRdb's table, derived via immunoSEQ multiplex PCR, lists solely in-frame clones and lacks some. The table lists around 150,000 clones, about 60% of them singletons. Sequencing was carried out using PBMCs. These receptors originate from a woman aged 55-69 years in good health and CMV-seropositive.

Here the CDR3 reads CAARTSGTETQYF. CDR3 nucleotides: TGTGCCGCCCGGACTAGCGGCACAGAGACCCAGTACTTC. This chain joins TRBV5-4 and TRBJ2-5; 10 nucleotides align to TRBD2. Germline V lookup: CDR1 SGHNT, CDR2 YYREEE (reference sequence). V lost 10 bases and J lost 4; bases outside the gene matches: 7. CDR3 length equals 13 residues.

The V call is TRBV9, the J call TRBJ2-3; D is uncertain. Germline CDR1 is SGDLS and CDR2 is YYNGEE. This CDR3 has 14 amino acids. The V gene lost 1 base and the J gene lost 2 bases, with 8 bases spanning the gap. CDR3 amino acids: CASSVQALTDTQYF. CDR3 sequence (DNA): TGTGCCAGCAGCGTACAGGCCCTCACAGATACGCAGTATTTT.

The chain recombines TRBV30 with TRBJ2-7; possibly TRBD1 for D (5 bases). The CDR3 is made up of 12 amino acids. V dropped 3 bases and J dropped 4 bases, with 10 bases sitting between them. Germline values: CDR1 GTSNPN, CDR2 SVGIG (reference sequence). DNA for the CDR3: TGTGCCTGGAGGGCAGGGTTTTACGAGCAGTACTTC. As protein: CAWRAGFYEQYF.

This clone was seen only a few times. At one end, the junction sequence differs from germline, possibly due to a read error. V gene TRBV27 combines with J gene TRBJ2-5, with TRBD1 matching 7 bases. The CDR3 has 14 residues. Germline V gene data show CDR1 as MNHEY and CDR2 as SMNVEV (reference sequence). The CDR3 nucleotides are TGTGCCAGCGGTTTCAGGGGGTACGGAAAGACCCAGTACTTC. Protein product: CASGFRGYGKTQYF.

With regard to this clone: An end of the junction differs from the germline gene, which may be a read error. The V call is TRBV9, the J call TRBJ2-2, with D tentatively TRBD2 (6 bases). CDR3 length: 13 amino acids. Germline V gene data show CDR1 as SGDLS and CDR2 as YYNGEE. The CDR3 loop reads CVSSGQITGELFF. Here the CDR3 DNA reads TGTGTCAGCAGCGGGCAGATCACCGGGGAGCTGTTTTTT.

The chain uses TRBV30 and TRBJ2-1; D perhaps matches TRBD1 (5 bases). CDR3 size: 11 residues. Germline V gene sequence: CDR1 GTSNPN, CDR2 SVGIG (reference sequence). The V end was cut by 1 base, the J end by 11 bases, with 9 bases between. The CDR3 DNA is TGTGCCTGGAGTGAGACAGCAAAGCAGTTCTTC. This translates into CAWSETAKQFF.

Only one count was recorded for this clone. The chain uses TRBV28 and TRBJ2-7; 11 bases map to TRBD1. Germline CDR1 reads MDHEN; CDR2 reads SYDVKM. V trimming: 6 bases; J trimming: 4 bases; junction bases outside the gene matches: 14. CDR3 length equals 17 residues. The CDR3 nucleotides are TGTGCCAGCAGCGAGCCTCCCGGGACAGGGGGAGCTTACGAGCAGTACTTC. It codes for CASSEPPGTGGAYEQYF.

CDR3 protein: CASSYSGLAEADTQYF. CDR3 nucleotide sequence: TGTGCCAGCAGTTACTCGGGACTAGCGGAAGCAGATACGCAGTATTTT. The chain links TRBV6-5 to TRBJ2-3; 11 nucleotides agree with TRBD2. CDR1 and CDR2 (germline): MNHEY, SVGAGI. V lost 0 bases to trimming and J lost 4 bases; unmatched junction nucleotides: 3. This CDR3 region has 16 residues.

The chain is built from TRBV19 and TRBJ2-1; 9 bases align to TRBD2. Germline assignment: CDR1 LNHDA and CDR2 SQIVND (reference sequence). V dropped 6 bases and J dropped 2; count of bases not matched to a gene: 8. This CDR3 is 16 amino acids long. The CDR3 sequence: CASRPFSGSTYNEQFF. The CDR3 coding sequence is TGTGCCAGTAGGCCATTTAGCGGGAGCACCTACAATGAGCAGTTCTTC.

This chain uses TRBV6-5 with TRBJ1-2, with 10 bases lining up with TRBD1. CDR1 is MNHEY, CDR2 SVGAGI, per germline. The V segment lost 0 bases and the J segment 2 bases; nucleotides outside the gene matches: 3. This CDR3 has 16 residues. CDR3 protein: CASSYSTGQGNYGYTF. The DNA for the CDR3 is TGTGCCAGCAGTTACTCTACGGGACAGGGGAACTATGGCTACACCTTC.

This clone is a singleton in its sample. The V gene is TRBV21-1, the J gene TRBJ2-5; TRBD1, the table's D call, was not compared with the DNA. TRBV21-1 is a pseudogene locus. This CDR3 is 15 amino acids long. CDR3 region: CASSKADRVWETQYF. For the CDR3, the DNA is TGTGCCAGCAGCAAAGCGGACAGGGTTTGGGAGACCCAGTACTTC.

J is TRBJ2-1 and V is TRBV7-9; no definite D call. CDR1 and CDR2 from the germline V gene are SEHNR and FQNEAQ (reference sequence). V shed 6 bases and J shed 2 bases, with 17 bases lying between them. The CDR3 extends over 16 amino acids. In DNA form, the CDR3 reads TGTGCCAGCAGGTCGGTCGGTTCCTCTACCTACAATGAGCAGTTCTTC. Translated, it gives CASRSVGSSTYNEQFF.

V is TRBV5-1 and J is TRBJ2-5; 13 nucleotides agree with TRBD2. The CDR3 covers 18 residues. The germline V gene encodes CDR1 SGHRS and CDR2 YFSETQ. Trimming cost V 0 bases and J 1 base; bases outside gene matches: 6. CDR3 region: CASSLGLAGGGVQETQYF. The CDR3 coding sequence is TGCGCCAGCAGCTTGGGACTAGCGGGAGGCGGAGTCCAAGAGACCCAGTACTTC.

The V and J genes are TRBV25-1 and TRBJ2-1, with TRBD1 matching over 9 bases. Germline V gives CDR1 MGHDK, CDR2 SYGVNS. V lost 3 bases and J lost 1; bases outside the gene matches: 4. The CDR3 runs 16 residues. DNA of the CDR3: TGTGCCAGCAGTGACACAGGGGGCGCGTCCTACAATGAGCAGTTCTTC. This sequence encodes CASSDTGGASYNEQFF.

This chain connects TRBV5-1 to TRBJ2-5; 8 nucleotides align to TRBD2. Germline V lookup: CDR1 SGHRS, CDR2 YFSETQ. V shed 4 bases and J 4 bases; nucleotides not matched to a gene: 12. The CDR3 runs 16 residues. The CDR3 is CASSPSRAGGTETQYF. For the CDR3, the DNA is TGCGCCAGCAGCCCCTCCCGGGCGGGAGGAACAGAGACCCAGTACTTC.

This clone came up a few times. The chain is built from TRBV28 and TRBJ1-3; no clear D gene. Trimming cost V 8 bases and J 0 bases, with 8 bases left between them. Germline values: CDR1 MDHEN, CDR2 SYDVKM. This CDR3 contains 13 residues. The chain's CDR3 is CASASISGNTIYF. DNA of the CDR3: TGTGCCAGCGCCAGTATCTCTGGAAACACCATATATTTT.

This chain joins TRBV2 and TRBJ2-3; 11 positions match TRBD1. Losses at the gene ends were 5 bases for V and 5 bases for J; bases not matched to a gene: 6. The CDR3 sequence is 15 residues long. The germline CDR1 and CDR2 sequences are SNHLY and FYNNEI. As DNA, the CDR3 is TGTGCCAGCAGTCTTCAGGGACAGGGGGGAGATACGCAGTATTTT. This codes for CASSLQGQGGDTQYF.

The CDR3: CASSLRTSGSYEQYF. CDR3 DNA sequence: TGCGCCAGCAGCTTGCGGACTAGCGGCTCCTACGAGCAGTACTTC. The chain uses TRBV5-1 and TRBJ2-7; 10 bases are a match to TRBD2. Germline V gives CDR1 SGHRS, CDR2 YFSETQ. With 1 base clipped from V and 0 bases from J, the junction kept 1 base outside the gene matches. The CDR3 is made up of 15 amino acids. The complete variable domain, with remaining parts taken from reference TRBV5-1 and TRBJ2-7, reads KAGVTQTPRYLIKTRGQQVTLSCSPISGHRSVSWYQQTPGQGLQFLFEYFSETQRNKGNFPGRFSGRQFSNSRSEMNVSTLELGDSALYLCASSLRTSGSYEQYFGPGTRLTVT.

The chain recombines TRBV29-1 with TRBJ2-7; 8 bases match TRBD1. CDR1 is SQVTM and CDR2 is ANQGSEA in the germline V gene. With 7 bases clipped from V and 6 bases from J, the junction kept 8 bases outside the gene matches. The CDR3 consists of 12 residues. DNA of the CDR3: TGCAGCGCCGGGACAGGCAATTCCGAGCAGTACTTC. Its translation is CSAGTGNSEQYF.

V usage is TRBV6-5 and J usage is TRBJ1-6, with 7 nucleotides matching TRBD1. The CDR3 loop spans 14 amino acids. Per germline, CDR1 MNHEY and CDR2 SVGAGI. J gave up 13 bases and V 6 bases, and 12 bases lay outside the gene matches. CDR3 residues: CASRGVRGALPLHF. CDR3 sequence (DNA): TGTGCCAGCAGGGGGGTCAGGGGGGCCTTGCCCCTCCACTTT.

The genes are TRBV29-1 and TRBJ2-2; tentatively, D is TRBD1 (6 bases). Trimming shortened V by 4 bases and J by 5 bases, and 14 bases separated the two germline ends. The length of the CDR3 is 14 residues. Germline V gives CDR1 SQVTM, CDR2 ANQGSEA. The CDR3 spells CSVGTARGTGELFF. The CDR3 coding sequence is TGCAGCGTTGGAACGGCGAGGGGGACCGGGGAGCTGTTTTTT.

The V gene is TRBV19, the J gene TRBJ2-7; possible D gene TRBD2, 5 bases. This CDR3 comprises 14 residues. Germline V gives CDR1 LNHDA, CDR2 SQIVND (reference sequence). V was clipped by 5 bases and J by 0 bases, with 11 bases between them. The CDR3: CASSLSGPSYEQYF. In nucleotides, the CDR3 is TGTGCCAGTAGTTTAAGCGGACCCTCCTACGAGCAGTACTTC.

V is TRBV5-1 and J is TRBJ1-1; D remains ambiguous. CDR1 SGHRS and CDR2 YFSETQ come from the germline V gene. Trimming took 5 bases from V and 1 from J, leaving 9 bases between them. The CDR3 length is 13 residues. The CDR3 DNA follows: TGCGCCAGCAGGCCTCAAGCGAACACTGAAGCTTTCTTT. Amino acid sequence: CASRPQANTEAFF.

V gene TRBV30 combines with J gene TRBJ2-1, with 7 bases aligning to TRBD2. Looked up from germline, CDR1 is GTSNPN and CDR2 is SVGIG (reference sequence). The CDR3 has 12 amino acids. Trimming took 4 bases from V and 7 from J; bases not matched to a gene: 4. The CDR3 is CAWNEGGNEQFF. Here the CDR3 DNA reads TGTGCCTGGAACGAGGGAGGGAATGAGCAGTTCTTC. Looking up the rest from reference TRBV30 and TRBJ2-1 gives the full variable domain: SQTIHQWPATLVQPVGSPLSLECTVEGTSNPNLYWYRQAAGRGLQLLFYSVGIGQISSEVPQNLSASRPQDRQFILSSKKLLLSDSGFYLCAWNEGGNEQFFGPGTRLTVL.

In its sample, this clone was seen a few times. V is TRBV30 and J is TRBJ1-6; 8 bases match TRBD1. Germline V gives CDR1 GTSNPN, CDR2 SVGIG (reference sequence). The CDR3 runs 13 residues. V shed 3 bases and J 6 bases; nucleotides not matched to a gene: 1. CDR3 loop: CAWRQGVNSPLHF. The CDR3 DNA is TGTGCCTGGAGACAGGGGGTTAATTCACCCCTCCACTTT.

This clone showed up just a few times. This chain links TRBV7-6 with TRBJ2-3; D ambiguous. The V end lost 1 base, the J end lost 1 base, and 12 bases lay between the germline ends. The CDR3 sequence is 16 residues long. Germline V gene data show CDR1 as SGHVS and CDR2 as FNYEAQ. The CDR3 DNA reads TGTGCCAGCAGCTTAGAGTTTGCAACTGGCACAGATACGCAGTATTTT. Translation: CASSLEFATGTDTQYF.

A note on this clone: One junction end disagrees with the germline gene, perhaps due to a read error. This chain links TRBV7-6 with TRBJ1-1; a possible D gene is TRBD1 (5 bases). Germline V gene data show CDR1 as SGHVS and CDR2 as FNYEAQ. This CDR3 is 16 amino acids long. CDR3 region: CASSAHTDTPNSEAFF. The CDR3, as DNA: TGTGCCAGCAGCGCTCACACGGACACCCCGAACAGTGAAGCTTTCTTT.